This T cell receptor (beta chain) was identified during a study of identical twins. TCRdb reprocessed the 5' RACE reads via MiXCR and lists one record per CDR3 protein. Found here are around 480,000 distinct CDR3 sequences, approximately 14% of them singletons; the top ten hold about 0.52%. The germline V gene encodes CDR1 DFQATT and CDR2 SNEGSKA (reference sequence). Trimming pared 1 base from V and 8 bases from J, leaving 15 bases between. The CDR3 loop spans 14 amino acids. This clonotype was detected only a few times. These data also featured in a second study, about yellow fever vaccine responses in identical twins.

The sequenced sample consisted of CD4+ T cells sorted from blood. The clonotype was recovered from a woman younger than 30 in good health. V is TRBV20-1 and J is TRBJ2-1; no firm D call. The chain's CDR3 is CSARVLGRVDEQFF. CDR3 in DNA: TGCAGTGCTAGAGTCTTGGGTCGAGTGGATGAGCAGTTCTTC.